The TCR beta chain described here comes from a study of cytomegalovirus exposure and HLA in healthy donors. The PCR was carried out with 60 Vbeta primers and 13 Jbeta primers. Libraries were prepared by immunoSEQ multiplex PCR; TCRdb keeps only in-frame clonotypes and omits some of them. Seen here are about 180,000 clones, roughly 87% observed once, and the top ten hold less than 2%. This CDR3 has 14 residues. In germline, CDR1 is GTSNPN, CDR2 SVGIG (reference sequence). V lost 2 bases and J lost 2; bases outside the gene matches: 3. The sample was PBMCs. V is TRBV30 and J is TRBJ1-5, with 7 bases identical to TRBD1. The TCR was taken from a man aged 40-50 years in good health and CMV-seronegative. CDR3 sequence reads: CAWSQGTGNQPQHF. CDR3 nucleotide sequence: TGTGCCTGGAGTCAGGGGACAGGCAATCAGCCCCAGCATTTT.